The source of this T cell receptor (beta chain) is a study of early T cells in non-severe SARS-CoV-2 infection. Overall study findings and caveats: Matching against VDJdb likely underestimated virus-specific expansions, favoring anti-spike CD8.

TCRdb reanalysed the 5' RACE reads using MiXCR and keeps one entry per CDR3 protein. The sample has more than 85,000 distinct CDR3 sequences, 15% to 20% seen once. This clonotype was observed a handful of times. The antigen is undetermined. The germline gives CDR1 LNHDA, CDR2 SQIVND (reference sequence). Trimming took off 5 bases at V and 2 bases at J, with 14 bases between the two ends. There are 15 residues in the CDR3. Sequences were obtained from whole blood. The clonotype comes from an adult who was a healthcare worker with PCR-confirmed SARS-CoV-2 infection or an uninfected control (not recorded which). The J gene is TRBJ2-3, the V gene TRBV19; D ambiguous. The CDR3 DNA reads as TGTGCCAGTAGTCCGGTACTCACCGTCACAGATACGCAGTATTTT. Protein product: CASSPVLTVTDTQYF.